The text below deals with one T cell receptor (beta chain). Its recognized antigen is unknown. The sample holds no much larger clone one base away, and base qualities are not on file. CDR1 and CDR2, looked up from the germline V gene, are SGHNT and YENEEA. The CDR3 runs 15 residues from the cysteine to the phenylalanine. Only CDR3 DNA remains: 45 bases, in frame from the first base. V loses 3 bases at its end and J loses 4 bases; junction bases beyond the gene matches: 6. The time point label corresponds to: about 28 days (+/-7) after the second vaccine dose. Because spike-specific TCR depth and breadth did not differ between the two schedules, AZD1222 recipients who got a second dose at roughly 4 weeks were pooled with those who got a second dose at roughly 12 weeks. Samples from vaccinated people were obtained from the UK trials COV001 and COV002, which included a single-blind randomized controlled phase 2/3 trial of AZD1222 (ChAdOx1 nCoV-19) in healthy adults. For TCRbeta chain sequencing, PBMC samples from trial participants were taken at day 0 and at day 28 after the second dose.

The source of the sample is a study of T cell responses to AZD1222 COVID-19 vaccine (dated by TCRdb to the early 2020s). Describing the broader study: TCR sequencing covered fewer than 250 trial participants: 200 to 220 given two doses of AZD1222 and 26 given two doses of MenACWY control vaccine. Trial participants were enrolled into age subgroups of 18-55, 56-69 and 70-plus years, which contained around 140, 26 and 57 TCR-sequenced participants, respectively. The investigation overall reported the following: Conclusions about previously exposed vaccinees are limited, since just a handful of AZD1222 recipients were seropositive for SARS-CoV-2 at baseline. The 56-69-year group was small, and its depth increase did not reach significance, likely because of low power. Participants were mostly white British, with more females than males. The authors suggested clonal diversity may have been underestimated. No day 14 peak-response samples were available, so repertoires were characterized only after the peak T cell response. Reportedly, close to half of the unique spike-specific TCRs recognized epitopes lying outside the regions that are mutated in the B.1.351 and B.1.1.7 variants. The vaccine-associated CD4 TCRs covered the entire spike protein, and the dominant responses fell in regions 160-218 and 743-854. Spike-specific TCR breadth and depth rose significantly after two AZD1222 doses compared with day 0 and with MenACWY recipients.

The CDR3 regions of human TCRbeta chains were analyzed by immunosequencing. Per the original workflow: TCRs in the repertoires were compared against a reference library of SARS-CoV-2-specific TCRs that had been generated with the MIRA antigen-specificity platform. Breadth was defined as the fraction of unique TCRs that were SARS-CoV-2-associated. Depth was defined as the fraction of total T cells that were SARS-CoV-2-associated. Using the MIRA data, each spike-specific TCR was mapped to the spike region that the TCR reacts to and placed in a CD4 or CD8 class. Log10-transformed breadth and depth values were compared by one-way ANOVA with Sidak's multiple comparisons tests. Not all clones reach the TCRdb copy of this immuneACCESS table, which keeps in-frame sequences only. Checked studies attribute under half of the gap to unresolved V genes and leave the rest unexplained. V, J and clone size are taken as reported in that table, and D and trimming were inferred from the DNA itself. Present in this sample are around 140,000 clones, approximately 89% of which were seen just once. The ten biggest clones cover under 2% of the sample.

This TCR was sampled from an adult who received the AZD1222 COVID-19 vaccine. The chain is encoded by TRBV11-3 joined to TRBJ2-7; 10 bases in between match TRBD2. The specimen was peripheral blood, collected 28 days after the second AZD1222 dose. CDR3 reads: CASSFRLAGVYEQYF. The nucleotides read TGTGCCAGCAGCTTCCGGCTAGCGGGAGTATACGAGCAGTACTTC.